The 23 T cell receptor beta chains below were found in one sample sequenced in a study of human T cells and chemical hapten exposure. TCRdb re-derived calls from the RACE reads in MiXCR, one entry per CDR3 protein. The sample carries some 360,000 distinct CDR3 sequences, approximately 5% recorded once. Time point specified: pre-sensitization, week 0. As for treatment: therapeutic diphenylcyclopropenone sensitization with weekly scalp DPC. The starting material was whole blood, obtained in connection with sensitization to the hapten diphenylcyclopropenone (DPC). The receptor source for this set is a woman aged 50 to 60 with alopecia areata. Some clones in this sample may be carry-over from other donors' samples.

This clonotype was found many times. The rearrangement joins TRBV7-2 to TRBJ2-3, with 11 nucleotides matching TRBD2. After removal of 5 bases from V and 2 bases from J, the junction contained 15 bases not matched to a gene. This CDR3 is 19 amino acids long. CDR1 is SGHTA and CDR2 is FQGNSA in the germline V gene. The CDR3 coding sequence is TGTGCCAGCAGCCCGTTCCGGTCACTAGCGGGGGCCACCACAGATACGCAGTATTTT. Translated: CASSPFRSLAGATTDTQYF.

This clonotype occurred many times. The CDR3 DNA reads TGTGCCAGCATTTCAGCGGGGGGGTACGAGCAGTACTTC. Protein product: CASISAGGYEQYF. V and J are TRBV12-3 or TRBV12-4 and TRBJ2-7, with TRBD2 matching 10 bases. The CDR3 is made up of 13 amino acids. The V gene end was trimmed by 7 bases and the J gene end by 4 bases; junction bases not matched to a gene: 4.

At least ten counts were recorded for this clonotype. The chain couples TRBV12-3 or TRBV12-4 to TRBJ2-5, with a possible D match to TRBD1 (5 bases). The CDR3 length is 13 residues. Between the trimmed V and J ends, which lost 3 bases and 7 bases, there was a span of 12 bases. The CDR3 spells CASSFRATGTQYF. In DNA form, the CDR3 reads TGTGCCAGCAGTTTCAGGGCTACTGGGACCCAGTACTTC.

In this sample, this clonotype turned up many times. The chain combines TRBV6-5 with TRBJ2-1; 9 bases match TRBD2. Germline V CDR1 and CDR2: MNHEY, SVGAGI. The ends lost 6 bases at V and 0 bases at J; junction bases unmatched: 6. The CDR3 loop spans 16 amino acids. CDR3 coding DNA: TGTGCCAGCAGCTTCCTAGCGGGGAGCTCCTACAATGAGCAGTTCTTC. Protein sequence: CASSFLAGSSYNEQFF.

This clonotype was recorded a few times. This chain joins TRBV2 and TRBJ1-5, with D uncertain. V was clipped by 7 bases and J by 3 bases, with 7 bases between them. Germline CDR1 and CDR2: SNHLY and FYNNEI. CDR3 length equals 12 residues. CDR3 coding DNA: TGTGCCAGCAACGGGGACAATCAGCCCCAGCATTTT. This sequence encodes CASNGDNQPQHF.

This clonotype was seen ten or more times. The gene calls are TRBV29-1 and TRBJ2-7, with 8 bases matching TRBD2. Germline V gene lookup returns CDR1 SQVTM and CDR2 ANQGSEA. V was pared by 0 bases and J by 7 bases, with 5 bases of the junction left unmatched. This CDR3 is built from 13 residues. The CDR3 is CSVEDRTSREQYF. CDR3 in DNA: TGCAGCGTTGAAGATAGGACTAGCCGAGAGCAGTACTTC.

There are a few counts of this clonotype. J is TRBJ1-2 and V is TRBV2; TRBD1 aligns across 7 bases. The junction had 6 bases not matched to a gene; V was cut back by 9 bases and J by 8 bases. Germline CDR1 SNHLY, CDR2 FYNNEI. This CDR3 is built from 11 residues. The CDR3 loop reads CARAQGHGYTF. The CDR3, as DNA: TGTGCCAGAGCACAGGGGCACGGCTACACCTTC.

V usage is TRBV20-1 and J usage is TRBJ1-1; no clear D. CDR1 DFQATT and CDR2 SNEGSKA come from the germline V gene (reference sequence). Trimming stripped 1 base from V and 5 bases from J, with 11 bases between. This CDR3 region has 13 residues. In DNA form, the CDR3 reads TGCAGTGCTAGAGTGCGGGGTCGTACTGAAGCTTTCTTT. Translating it yields CSARVRGRTEAFF.

Points on this clonotype: The junction shows a germline mismatch at one end, possibly a read error. The chain couples TRBV2 to TRBJ2-6; D ambiguous. Germline V gene sequence: CDR1 SNHLY, CDR2 FYNNEI. The CDR3 contains 12 residues. CDR3 protein: CTSTTGANVLTF. The CDR3 DNA reads TGTACCAGCACTACTGGGGCCAACGTCCTGACTTTC.

The chain joins TRBV12-3 or TRBV12-4 to TRBJ1-2, with a possible D match to TRBD1 (6 bases). Trimming stripped 4 bases from V and 6 bases from J, with 9 bases between. The CDR3 is made up of 12 amino acids. CDR3: CASSYWTDGYTF. The CDR3 DNA is TGTGCCAGCAGTTACTGGACAGATGGCTACACCTTC.

This clonotype has at least ten counts. V is TRBV20-1 and J is TRBJ2-7, with a possible D match to TRBD1 (5 bases). This CDR3 comprises 14 residues. CDR1 and CDR2 from the germline V gene are DFQATT and SNEGSKA (reference sequence). Between the trimmed V and J ends, which lost 0 bases and 4 bases, there was a span of 13 bases. The CDR3 nucleotides are TGCAGTGCTAGAGATCAGGGATTCGGATACGAGCAGTACTTC. Encoded protein: CSARDQGFGYEQYF.

This clonotype came up many times. This chain joins TRBV27 and TRBJ1-1; unclear D gene. The length of the CDR3 is 13 residues. The V end lost 3 bases, the J end lost 5 bases, and 10 bases lay between the germline ends. CDR1 and CDR2 (germline): MNHEY, SMNVEV (reference sequence). CDR3 bases: TGTGCCAGCAGTTTGTGGGGAAGGACTGAAGCTTTCTTT. The encoded protein is CASSLWGRTEAFF.

This clonotype was recorded a few times. The rearrangement links TRBV6-6 to TRBJ2-5, with 11 nucleotides matching TRBD2. This CDR3 has 16 amino acids. Germline trimming cut 0 bases from V and 6 bases from J; bases unmatched to any gene: 6. The V gene's germline CDR1 is MNHNY and CDR2 SVGAGI (reference sequence). The CDR3 nucleotides are TGTGCCAGCAGTTACTCATCGCTAGCGGGGGGCAAGACCCAGTACTTC. Protein sequence: CASSYSSLAGGKTQYF.

This clonotype was found a few times. This sequence joins TRBV14 and TRBJ1-3; unclear D gene. Germline V lookup: CDR1 SGHDN, CDR2 FVKESK. The CDR3 covers 14 residues. V lost 3 bases and J lost 0, with 6 bases in between. The CDR3 spells CASSHRSSGNTIYF. The CDR3 DNA reads as TGTGCCAGCAGCCACCGGAGCTCTGGAAACACCATATATTTT. The full variable domain, rest sourced from reference TRBV14 and TRBJ1-3, is EAGVTQFPSHSVIEKGQTVTLRCDPISGHDNLYWYRRVMGKEIKFLLHFVKESKQDESGMPNNRFLAERTGGTYSTLKVQPAELEDSGVYFCASSHRSSGNTIYFGEGSWLTVV.

This chain uses TRBV20-1 with TRBJ2-3, with D possibly TRBD2 on 6 matching bases. Trimming left V 1 base short and J 3 bases short, with 11 bases between. Germline V gives CDR1 DFQATT, CDR2 SNEGSKA (reference sequence). The CDR3 totals 14 residues. The DNA for the CDR3 is TGCAGTGCTAGAGTCCCGGGAGCGACAGATACGCAGTATTTT. This gives the protein CSARVPGATDTQYF.

This chain links TRBV29-1 with TRBJ1-2, with D unclear. Germline CDR1 SQVTM, CDR2 ANQGSEA. The V end lost 5 bases, the J end lost 2 bases, and 6 bases lay between the germline ends. There are 11 residues in the CDR3. CDR3 in amino acids: CSVRHNYGYTF. CDR3 DNA: TGCAGCGTTCGACACAACTATGGCTACACCTTC.

This clonotype was counted once. The J gene is TRBJ2-3, the V gene TRBV12-3 or TRBV12-4; the D gene is possibly TRBD1 (6 bases). The CDR3 sequence is 17 residues long. Trimming took off 3 bases at V and 0 bases at J, with 16 bases between the two ends. CDR3 DNA: TGTGCCAGCAGTTTCCCACAGGGCAGTGTTAGCACAGATACGCAGTATTTT. Translation gives CASSFPQGSVSTDTQYF.

The chain combines TRBV7-9 with TRBJ1-2; no firm D call. Trimming took 0 bases from V and 6 from J, leaving 11 bases between them. This CDR3 has 14 residues. From germline, CDR1 is SEHNR and CDR2 FQNEAQ (reference sequence). This CDR3 is CASSLAVLDDGYTF. CDR3 sequence (DNA): TGTGCCAGCAGCTTAGCGGTCTTAGACGATGGCTACACCTTC.

This clonotype occurred many times. This chain uses TRBV20-1 with TRBJ1-5, with 7 bases aligning to TRBD1. CDR1 is DFQATT, CDR2 SNEGSKA, per germline (reference sequence). CDR3 length: 14 amino acids. V was pared by 6 bases and J by 2 bases, with 7 bases of the junction left unmatched. CDR3 sequence: CSAYRGGGNQPQHF. The CDR3 nucleotides are TGCAGTGCCTACAGGGGAGGAGGCAATCAGCCCCAGCATTTT.

This clonotype appeared many times. The V and J genes are TRBV7-2 and TRBJ2-5, with 10 positions matching TRBD2. The germline V gene has CDR1 SGHTA and CDR2 FQGNSA. V lost 11 bases, J lost 2 bases, and 11 bases stayed unmatched. CDR3 length: 15 amino acids. CDR3 DNA: TGTGCCCTAATGCGGTGGACTAGCGGACAAGAGACCCAGTACTTC. Its translation is CALMRWTSGQETQYF.

The chain has TRBV12-3 or TRBV12-4 and TRBJ2-7; no firm D call. CDR3 length: 11 amino acids. The V and J ends lost 5 bases and 9 bases respectively, with 11 bases between them. The CDR3 coding sequence is TGTGCCAGCAGTCGACGACATGGGCAGTACTTC. Amino acid sequence: CASSRRHGQYF.

V usage is TRBV5-5 and J usage is TRBJ2-1; TRBD1 might be the D (5 bases). The CDR3 sequence is 16 residues long. V was pared by 0 bases and J by 0 bases, with 10 bases between. In germline, CDR1 is SGHKS, CDR2 YYEKEE (reference sequence). The CDR3 sequence: CASSLDQGSSYNEQFF. The DNA for the CDR3 is TGTGCCAGCAGCTTGGATCAGGGCAGCTCCTACAATGAGCAGTTCTTC.

The V call is TRBV6-1, the J call TRBJ2-7; 8 bases map to TRBD2. This CDR3 has 14 amino acids. Trimming removed 7 bases from V and 0 bases from J; junction bases left unmatched: 5. Germline V CDR1 and CDR2: MNHNS, SASEGT. This CDR3 is CASTQSGSSYEQYF. CDR3 bases: TGTGCCAGCACCCAGAGCGGGAGCTCCTACGAGCAGTACTTC.